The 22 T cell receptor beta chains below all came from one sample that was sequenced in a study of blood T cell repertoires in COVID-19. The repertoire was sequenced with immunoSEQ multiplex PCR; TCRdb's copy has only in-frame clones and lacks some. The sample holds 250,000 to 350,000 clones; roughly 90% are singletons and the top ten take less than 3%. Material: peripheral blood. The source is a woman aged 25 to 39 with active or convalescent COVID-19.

The CDR3 reads CASSSRGRGTITDTQYF. The CDR3 bases are TGTGCCAGCAGCTCGCGGGGGCGGGGGACAATCACAGATACGCAGTATTTT. This rearrangement joins TRBV7-2 to TRBJ2-3; weak D call: TRBD2 (7 bases). Per the germline V gene, CDR1 is SGHTA and CDR2 is FQGNSA. V was trimmed by 4 bases and J by 2 bases, leaving 19 bases between them. The CDR3 is made up of 17 amino acids.

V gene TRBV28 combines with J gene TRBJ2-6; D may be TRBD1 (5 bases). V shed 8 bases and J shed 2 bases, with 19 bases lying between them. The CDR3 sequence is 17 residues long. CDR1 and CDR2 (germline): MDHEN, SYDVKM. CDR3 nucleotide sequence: TGTGCCAGCTCCCCGGTGGGGATACAGGCTGGGGCCAACGTCCTGACTTTC. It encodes CASSPVGIQAGANVLTF.

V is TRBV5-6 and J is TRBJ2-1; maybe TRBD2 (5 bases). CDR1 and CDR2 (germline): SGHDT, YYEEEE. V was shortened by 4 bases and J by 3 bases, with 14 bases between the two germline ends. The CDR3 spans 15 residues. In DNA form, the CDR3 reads TGTGCCAGCAGCCTCCCTAGCCTACACTACAATGAGCAGTTCTTC. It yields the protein CASSLPSLHYNEQFF.

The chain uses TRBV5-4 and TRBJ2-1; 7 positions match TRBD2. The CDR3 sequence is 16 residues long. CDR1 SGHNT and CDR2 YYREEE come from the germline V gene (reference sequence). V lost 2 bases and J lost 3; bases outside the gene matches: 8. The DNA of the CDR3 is TGTGCCAGCAGCTTTGGTGAAGCGGGGTTCTACAATGAGCAGTTCTTC. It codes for CASSFGEAGFYNEQFF.

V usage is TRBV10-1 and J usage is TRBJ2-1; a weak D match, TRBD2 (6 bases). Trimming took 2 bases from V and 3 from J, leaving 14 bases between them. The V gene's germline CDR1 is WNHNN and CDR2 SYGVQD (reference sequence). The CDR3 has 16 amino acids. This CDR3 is CASSELLAEVYNEQFF. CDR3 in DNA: TGCGCCAGCAGTGAGCTCTTAGCGGAAGTCTACAATGAGCAGTTCTTC.

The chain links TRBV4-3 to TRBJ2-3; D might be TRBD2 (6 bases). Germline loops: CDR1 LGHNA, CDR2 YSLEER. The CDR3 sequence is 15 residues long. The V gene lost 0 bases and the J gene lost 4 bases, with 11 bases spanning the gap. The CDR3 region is CASSQDLGGADTQYF. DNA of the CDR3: TGCGCCAGCAGCCAAGATCTCGGGGGTGCAGATACGCAGTATTTT.

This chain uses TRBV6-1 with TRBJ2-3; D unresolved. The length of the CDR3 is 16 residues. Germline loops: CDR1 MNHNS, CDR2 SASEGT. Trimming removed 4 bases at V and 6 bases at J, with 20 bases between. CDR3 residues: CASSAGVVMSVDTQYF. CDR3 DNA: TGTGCCAGCAGTGCTGGTGTGGTAATGTCGGTGGATACGCAGTATTTT.

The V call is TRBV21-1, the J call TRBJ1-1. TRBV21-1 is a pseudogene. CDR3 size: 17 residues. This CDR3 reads CASSSPGLGRRNTEAFF. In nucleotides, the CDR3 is TGTGCCAGCAGCAGCCCGGGGTTAGGACGGAGAAACACTGAAGCTTTCTTT.

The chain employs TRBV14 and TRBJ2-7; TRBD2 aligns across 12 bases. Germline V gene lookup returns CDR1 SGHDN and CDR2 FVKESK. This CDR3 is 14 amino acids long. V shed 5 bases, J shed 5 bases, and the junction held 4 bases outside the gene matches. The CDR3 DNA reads TGTGCCAGCAGCAGACGACTAGCGGGGGACGAGCAGTACTTC. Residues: CASSRRLAGDEQYF.

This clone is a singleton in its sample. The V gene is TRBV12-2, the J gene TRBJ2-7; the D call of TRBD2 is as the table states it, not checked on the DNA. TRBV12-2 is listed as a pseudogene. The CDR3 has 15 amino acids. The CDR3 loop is CASRYPGLALGEQYF. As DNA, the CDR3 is TGTGCAAGTCGTTATCCGGGACTAGCTTTGGGCGAGCAGTACTTC.

The CDR3 DNA is TGTGCCAGCAGCTTGGAACGGCGAGCGGGGGGGATAAGCCAAGAGACCCAGTACTTC. Translation: CASSLERRAGGISQETQYF. The rearrangement joins TRBV7-9 to TRBJ2-5, with TRBD2 matching 10 bases. CDR1 and CDR2 (germline): SEHNR, FQNEAQ (reference sequence). V trimming: 3 bases; J trimming: 1 base; junction bases outside the gene matches: 14. The CDR3 sequence is 19 residues long.

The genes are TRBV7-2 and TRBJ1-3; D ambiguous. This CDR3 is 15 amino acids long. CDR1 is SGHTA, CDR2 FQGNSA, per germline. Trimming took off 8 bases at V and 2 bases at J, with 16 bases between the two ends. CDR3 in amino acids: CASASSWATGNTIYF. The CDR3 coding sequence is TGTGCCAGCGCCTCCTCTTGGGCCACTGGAAACACCATATATTTT. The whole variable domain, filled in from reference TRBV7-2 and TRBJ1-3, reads GAGVSQSPSNKVTEKGKDVELRCDPISGHTALYWYRQSLGQGLEFLIYFQGNSAPDKSGLPSDRFSAERTGGSVSTLTIQRTQQEDSAVYLCASASSWATGNTIYFGEGSWLTVV.

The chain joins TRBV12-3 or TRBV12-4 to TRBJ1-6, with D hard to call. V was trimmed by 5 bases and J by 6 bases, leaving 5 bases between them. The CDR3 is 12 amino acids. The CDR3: CASSLSNSPLHF. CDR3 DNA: TGTGCCAGCAGTCTGAGTAATTCACCCCTCCACTTT.

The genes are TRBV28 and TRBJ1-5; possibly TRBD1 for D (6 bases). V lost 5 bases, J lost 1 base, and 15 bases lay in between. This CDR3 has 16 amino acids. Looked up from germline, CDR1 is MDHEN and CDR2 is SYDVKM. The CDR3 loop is CASSPSQGWSNQPQHF. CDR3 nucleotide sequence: TGTGCCAGCAGTCCCTCACAGGGTTGGAGCAATCAGCCCCAGCATTTT.

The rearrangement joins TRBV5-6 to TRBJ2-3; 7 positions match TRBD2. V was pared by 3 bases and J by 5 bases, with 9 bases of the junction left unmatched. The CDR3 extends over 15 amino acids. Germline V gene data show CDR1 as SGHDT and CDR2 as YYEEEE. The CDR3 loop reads CASSSWGGMGDTQYF. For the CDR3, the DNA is TGTGCCAGCAGCTCCTGGGGGGGAATGGGAGATACGCAGTATTTT. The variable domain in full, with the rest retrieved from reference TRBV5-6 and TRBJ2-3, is DAGVTQSPTHLIKTRGQQVTLRCSPKSGHDTVSWYQQALGQGPQFIFQYYEEEERQRGNFPDRFSGHQFPNYSSELNVNALLLGDSALYLCASSSWGGMGDTQYFGPGTRLTVL.

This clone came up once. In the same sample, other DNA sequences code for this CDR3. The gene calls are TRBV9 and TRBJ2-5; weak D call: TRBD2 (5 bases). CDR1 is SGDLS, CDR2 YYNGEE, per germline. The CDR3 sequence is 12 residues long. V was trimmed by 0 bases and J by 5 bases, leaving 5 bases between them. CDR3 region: CASSVGGETQYF. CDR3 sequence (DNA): TGTGCCAGCAGCGTAGGAGGGGAGACCCAGTACTTC.

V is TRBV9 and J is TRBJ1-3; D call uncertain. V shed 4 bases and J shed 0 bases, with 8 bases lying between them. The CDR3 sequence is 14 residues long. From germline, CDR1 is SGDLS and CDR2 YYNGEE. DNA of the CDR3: TGTGCCAGCAGCCCTCTAGCCTCTGGAAACACCATATATTTT. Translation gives CASSPLASGNTIYF.

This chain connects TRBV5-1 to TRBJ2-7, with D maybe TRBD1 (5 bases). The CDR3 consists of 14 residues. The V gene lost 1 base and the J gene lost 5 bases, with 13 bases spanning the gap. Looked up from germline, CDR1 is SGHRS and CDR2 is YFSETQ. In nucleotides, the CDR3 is TGCGCCAGCAGCTTGTGGGGCAGCCCTGACGAGCAGTACTTC. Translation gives CASSLWGSPDEQYF.

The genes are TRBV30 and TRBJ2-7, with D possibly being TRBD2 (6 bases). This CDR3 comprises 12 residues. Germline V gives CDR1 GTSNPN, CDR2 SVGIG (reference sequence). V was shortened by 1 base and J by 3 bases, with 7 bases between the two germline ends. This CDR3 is CAWSGGGYEQYF. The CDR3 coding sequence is TGTGCCTGGAGTGGGGGAGGCTACGAGCAGTACTTC.

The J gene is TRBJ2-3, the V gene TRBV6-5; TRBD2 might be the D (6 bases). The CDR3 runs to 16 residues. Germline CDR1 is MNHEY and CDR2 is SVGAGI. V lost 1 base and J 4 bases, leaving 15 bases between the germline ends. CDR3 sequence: CASSYLDYRRPDTQYF. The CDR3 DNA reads TGTGCCAGCAGTTACTTGGACTATCGTAGGCCAGATACGCAGTATTTT.

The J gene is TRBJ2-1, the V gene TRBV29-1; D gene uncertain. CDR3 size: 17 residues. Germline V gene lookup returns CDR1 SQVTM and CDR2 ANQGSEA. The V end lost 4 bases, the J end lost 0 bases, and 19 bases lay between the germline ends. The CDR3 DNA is TGCAGCGTTGCTGTTCATAAACTACCGAGCTCCTACAATGAGCAGTTCTTC. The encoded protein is CSVAVHKLPSSYNEQFF.

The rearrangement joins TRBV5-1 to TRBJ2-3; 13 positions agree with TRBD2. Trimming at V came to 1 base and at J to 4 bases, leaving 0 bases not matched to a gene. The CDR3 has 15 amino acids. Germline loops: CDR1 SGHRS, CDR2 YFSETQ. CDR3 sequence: CASSLTSGGADTQYF. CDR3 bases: TGCGCCAGCAGCTTGACTAGCGGGGGGGCAGATACGCAGTATTTT.